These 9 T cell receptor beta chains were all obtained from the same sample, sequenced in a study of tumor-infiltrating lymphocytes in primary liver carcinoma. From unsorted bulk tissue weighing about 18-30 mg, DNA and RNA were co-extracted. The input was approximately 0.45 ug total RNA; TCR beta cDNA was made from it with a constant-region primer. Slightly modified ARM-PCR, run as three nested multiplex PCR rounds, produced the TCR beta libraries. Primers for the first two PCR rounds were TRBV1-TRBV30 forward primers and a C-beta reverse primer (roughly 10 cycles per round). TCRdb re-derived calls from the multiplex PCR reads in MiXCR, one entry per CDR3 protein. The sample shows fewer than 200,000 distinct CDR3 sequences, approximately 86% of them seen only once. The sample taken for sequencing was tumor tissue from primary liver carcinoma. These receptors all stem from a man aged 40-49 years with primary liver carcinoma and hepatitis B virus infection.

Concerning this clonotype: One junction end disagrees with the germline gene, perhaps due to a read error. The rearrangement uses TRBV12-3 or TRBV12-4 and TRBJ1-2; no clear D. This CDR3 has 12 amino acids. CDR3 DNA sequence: TGTGCCAGCAGTTTACCAAGGATCGGCTTCACCTTC. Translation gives CASSLPRIGFTF.

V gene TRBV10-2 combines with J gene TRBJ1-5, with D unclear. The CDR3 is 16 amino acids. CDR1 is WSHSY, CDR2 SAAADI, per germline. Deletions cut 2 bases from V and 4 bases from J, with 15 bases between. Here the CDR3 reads CASSELNRGGNQPQHF. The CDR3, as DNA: TGCGCCAGCAGTGAGCTCAATCGGGGAGGGAATCAGCCCCAGCATTTT.

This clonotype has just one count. CDR3 region: CATEWDDEQFF. The CDR3 nucleotides are TGTGCCACGGAGTGGGATGATGAGCAGTTCTTC. The chain recombines TRBV24-1 with TRBJ2-1; no clear D. Germline V gives CDR1 KGHDR, CDR2 SFDVKD. The CDR3 is 11 residues long. Deletions cut 10 bases from V and 8 bases from J, with 11 bases between.

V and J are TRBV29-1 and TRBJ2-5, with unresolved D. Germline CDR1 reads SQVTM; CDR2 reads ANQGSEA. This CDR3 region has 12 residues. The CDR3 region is CNILKNQETQYF. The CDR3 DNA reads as TGCAACATTCTGAAGAACCAAGAGACCCAGTACTTC.

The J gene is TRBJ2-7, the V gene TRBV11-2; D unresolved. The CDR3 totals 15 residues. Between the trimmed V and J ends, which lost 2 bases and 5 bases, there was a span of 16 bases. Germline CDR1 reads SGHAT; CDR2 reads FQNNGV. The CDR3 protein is CASSLRKTGENEQYF. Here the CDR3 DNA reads TGTGCCAGCAGCTTACGAAAGACTGGGGAAAACGAGCAGTACTTC.

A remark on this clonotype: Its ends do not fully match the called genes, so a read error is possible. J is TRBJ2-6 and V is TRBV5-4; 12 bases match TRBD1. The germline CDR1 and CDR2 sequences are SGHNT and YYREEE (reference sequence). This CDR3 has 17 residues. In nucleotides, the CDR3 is TGTGCCAGCAGTCAGGGACAGGGGGCACCTGGAGCCAACGTCCCGACTTTC. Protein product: CASSQGQGAPGANVPTF.

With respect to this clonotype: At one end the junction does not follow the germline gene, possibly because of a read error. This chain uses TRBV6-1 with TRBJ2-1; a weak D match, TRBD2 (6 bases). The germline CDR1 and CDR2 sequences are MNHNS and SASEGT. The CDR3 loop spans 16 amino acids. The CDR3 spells CASTPCLSGGYNEQSF. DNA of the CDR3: TGTGCTAGCACCCCTTGTCTTAGCGGAGGCTACAATGAGCAGTCCTTC.

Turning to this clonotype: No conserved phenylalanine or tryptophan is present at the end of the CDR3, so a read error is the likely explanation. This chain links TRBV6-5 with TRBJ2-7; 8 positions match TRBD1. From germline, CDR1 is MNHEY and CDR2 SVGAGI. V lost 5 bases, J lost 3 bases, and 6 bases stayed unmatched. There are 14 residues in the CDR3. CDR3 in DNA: TGTGCCAGCAGTCCTGGGACAGGACACTACGAGCAGTACCTC. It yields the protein CASSPGTGHYEQYL.

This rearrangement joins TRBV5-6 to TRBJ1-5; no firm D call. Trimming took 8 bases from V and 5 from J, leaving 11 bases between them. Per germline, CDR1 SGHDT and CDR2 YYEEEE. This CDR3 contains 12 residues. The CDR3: CARRLVDQPQHF. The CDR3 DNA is TGTGCCAGGAGATTGGTGGATCAGCCCCAGCATTTT.